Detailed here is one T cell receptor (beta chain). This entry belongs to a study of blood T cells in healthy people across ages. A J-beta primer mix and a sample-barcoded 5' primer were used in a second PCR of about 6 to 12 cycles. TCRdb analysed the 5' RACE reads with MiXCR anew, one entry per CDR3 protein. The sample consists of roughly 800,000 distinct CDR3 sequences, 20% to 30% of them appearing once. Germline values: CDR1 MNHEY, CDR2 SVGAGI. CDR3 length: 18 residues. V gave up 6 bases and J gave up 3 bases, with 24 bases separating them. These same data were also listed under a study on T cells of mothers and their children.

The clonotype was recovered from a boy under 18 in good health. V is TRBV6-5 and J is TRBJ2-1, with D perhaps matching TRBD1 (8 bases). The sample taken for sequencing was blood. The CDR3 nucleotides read TGTGCCAGCAGGTACCTTCAGAACAGGGGGGGAAACTACAATGAGCAGTTCTTC. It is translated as CASRYLQNRGGNYNEQFF.